This T cell receptor (beta chain) was retrieved from a study of blood T cell repertoires in COVID-19. Germline loops: CDR1 MDHEN, CDR2 SYDVKM. Trimming shortened V by 7 bases and J by 4 bases, and 22 bases separated the two germline ends. CDR3 length equals 16 residues. Sequencing used immunoSEQ multiplex PCR; TCRdb keeps in-frame clones, though not all of them. The table has about 210,000 clones, around four fifths seen once. The V gene is TRBV28, the J gene TRBJ1-2; tentatively, D is TRBD1 (6 bases). The clonotype comes from a woman aged 45-65 years with acute or convalescent COVID-19. Sequences were obtained from peripheral blood. CDR3 sequence reads: CASTEEAGKGGYGYTF. CDR3 sequence (DNA): TGTGCCAGCACCGAGGAAGCGGGAAAGGGGGGCTATGGCTACACCTTC.